The T cell receptor (beta chain) under discussion was sequenced for a study of blood T cells in healthy people across ages. Details on this clonotype: Its antigen is unidentified.

Notes on the study in general: Older age coincided with a roughly linear decline in TCR beta diversity per million T cells. Naive and antigen-experienced cells could not be conclusively compared, given unsorted PBMCs.

Using a J-beta primer mix together with a sample-barcoded 5' primer, a second PCR was run for about 6 to 11 cycles. Each sample provided no less than 2.5 million CDR3-containing paired-end reads. TCRdb recomputed calls from the 5' RACE reads with MiXCR, one row per CDR3 protein. The sample consists of about 680,000 distinct CDR3 sequences, around 49% of them appearing once. This TCR came from a woman aged 55-70 years in good health. What was sequenced was blood.

The CDR3 bases are TGTGCCAGCAGGACGGTATCTGGGGCCAACGTCCTGACTTTC. It yields the protein CASRTVSGANVLTF. This chain joins TRBV28 and TRBJ2-6; D unclear. Germline V gene sequence: CDR1 MDHEN, CDR2 SYDVKM. Trimming pared 6 bases from V and 1 base from J, leaving 7 bases between. The CDR3 loop spans 14 amino acids.